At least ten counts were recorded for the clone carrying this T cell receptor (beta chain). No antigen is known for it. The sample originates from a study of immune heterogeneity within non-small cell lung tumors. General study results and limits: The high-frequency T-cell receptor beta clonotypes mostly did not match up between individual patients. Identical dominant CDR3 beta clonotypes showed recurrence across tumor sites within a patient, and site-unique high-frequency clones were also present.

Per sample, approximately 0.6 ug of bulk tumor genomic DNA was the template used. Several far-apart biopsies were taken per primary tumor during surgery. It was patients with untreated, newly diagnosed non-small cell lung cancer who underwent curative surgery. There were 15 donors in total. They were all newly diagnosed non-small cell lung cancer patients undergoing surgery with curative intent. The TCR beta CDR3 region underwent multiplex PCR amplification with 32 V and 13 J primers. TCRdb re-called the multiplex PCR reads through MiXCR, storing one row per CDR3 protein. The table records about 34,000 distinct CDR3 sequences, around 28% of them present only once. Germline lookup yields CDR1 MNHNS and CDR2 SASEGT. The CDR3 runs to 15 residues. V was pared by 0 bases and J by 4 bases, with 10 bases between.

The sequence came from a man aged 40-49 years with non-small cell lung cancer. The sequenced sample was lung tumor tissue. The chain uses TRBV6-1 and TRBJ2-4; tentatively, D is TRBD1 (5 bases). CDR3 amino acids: CASSEAKSGKNIQYF. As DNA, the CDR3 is TGTGCCAGCAGTGAAGCTAAATCAGGGAAAAACATTCAGTACTTC.